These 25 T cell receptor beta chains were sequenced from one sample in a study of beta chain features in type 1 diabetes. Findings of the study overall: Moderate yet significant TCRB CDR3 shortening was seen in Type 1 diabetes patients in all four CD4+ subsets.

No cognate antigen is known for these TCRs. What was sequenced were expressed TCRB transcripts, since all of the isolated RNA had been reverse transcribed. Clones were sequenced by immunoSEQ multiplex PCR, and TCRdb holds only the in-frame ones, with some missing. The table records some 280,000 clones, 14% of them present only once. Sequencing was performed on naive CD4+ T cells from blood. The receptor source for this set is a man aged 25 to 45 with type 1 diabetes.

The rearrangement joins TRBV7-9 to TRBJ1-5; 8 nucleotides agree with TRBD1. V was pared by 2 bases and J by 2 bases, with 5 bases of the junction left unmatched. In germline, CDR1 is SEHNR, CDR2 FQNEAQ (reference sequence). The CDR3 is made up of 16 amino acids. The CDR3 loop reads CASSLTGGAGNQPQHF. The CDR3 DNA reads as TGTGCCAGCAGCTTAACAGGGGGGGCCGGCAATCAGCCCCAGCATTTT. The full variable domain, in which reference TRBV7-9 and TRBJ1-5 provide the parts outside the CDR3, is DTGVSQNPRHKITKRGQNVTFRCDPISEHNRLYWYRQTLGQGPEFLTYFQNEAQLEKSRLLSDRFSAERPKGSFSTLEIQRTEQGDSAMYLCASSLTGGAGNQPQHFGDGTRLSIL.

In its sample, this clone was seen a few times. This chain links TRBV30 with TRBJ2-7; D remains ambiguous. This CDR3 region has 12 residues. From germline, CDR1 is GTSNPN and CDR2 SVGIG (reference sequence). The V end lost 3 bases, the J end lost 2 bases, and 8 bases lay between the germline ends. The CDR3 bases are TGTGCCTGGAGGCAGGAAGCCTACGAGCAGTACTTC. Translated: CAWRQEAYEQYF.

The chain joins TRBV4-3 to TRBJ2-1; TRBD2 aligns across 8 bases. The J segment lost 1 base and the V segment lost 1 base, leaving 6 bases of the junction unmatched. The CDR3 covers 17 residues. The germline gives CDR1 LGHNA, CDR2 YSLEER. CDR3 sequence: CASSQAGSGRSYNEQFF. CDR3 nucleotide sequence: TGCGCCAGCAGCCAAGCGGGGAGCGGGAGATCCTACAATGAGCAGTTCTTC.

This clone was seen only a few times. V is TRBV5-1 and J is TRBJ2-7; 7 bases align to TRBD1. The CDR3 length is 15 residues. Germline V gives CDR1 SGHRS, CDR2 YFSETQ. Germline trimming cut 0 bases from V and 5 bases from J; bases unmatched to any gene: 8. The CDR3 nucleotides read TGCGCCAGCAGCTTGGACGGGACAGTAGGACACGAGCAGTACTTC. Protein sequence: CASSLDGTVGHEQYF.

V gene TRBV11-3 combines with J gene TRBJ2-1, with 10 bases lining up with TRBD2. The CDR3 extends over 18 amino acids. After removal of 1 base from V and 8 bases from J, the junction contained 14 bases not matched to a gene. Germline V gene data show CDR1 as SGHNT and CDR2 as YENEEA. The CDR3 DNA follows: TGTGCCAGCAGCTTAGGTATCTGGGCTAGCGGGAGTAATGATGAGCAGTTCTTC. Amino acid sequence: CASSLGIWASGSNDEQFF. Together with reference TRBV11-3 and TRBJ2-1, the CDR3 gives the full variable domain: EAGVVQSPRYKIIEKKQPVAFWCNPISGHNTLYWYLQNLGQGPELLIRYENEEAVDDSQLPKDRFSAERLKGVDSTLKIQPAELGDSAVYLCASSLGIWASGSNDEQFFGPGTRLTVL.

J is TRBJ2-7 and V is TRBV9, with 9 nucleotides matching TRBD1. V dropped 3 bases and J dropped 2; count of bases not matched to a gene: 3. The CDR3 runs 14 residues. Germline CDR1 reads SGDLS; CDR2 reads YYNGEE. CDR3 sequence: CASSADRGPYEQYF. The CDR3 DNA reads TGTGCCAGCAGCGCGGACAGGGGACCCTACGAGCAGTACTTC.

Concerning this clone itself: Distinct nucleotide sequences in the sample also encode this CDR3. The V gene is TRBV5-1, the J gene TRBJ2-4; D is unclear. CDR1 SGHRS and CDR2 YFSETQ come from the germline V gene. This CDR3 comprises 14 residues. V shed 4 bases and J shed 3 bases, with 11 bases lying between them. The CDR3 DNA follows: TGCGCCAGCAGCCAGGATTCTGGCAAAAACATTCAGTACTTC. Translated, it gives CASSQDSGKNIQYF.

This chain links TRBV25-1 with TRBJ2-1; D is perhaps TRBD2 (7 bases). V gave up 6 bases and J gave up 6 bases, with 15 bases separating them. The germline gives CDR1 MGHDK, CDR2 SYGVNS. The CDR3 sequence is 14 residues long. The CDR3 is CASRQGGTLNEQFF. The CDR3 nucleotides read TGTGCCAGCAGACAGGGAGGGACCCTCAATGAGCAGTTCTTC.

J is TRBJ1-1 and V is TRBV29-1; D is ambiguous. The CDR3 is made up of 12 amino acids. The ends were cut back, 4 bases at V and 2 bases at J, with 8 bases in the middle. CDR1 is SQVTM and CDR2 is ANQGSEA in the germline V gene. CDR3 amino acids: CSVGRENTEAFF. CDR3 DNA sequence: TGCAGCGTTGGCCGGGAAAACACTGAAGCTTTCTTT.

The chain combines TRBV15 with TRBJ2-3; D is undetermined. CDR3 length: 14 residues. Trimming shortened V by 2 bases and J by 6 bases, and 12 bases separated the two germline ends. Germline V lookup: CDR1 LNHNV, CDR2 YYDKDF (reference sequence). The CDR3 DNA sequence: TGTGCCACCAGCAGACCCTGGTCGAGGGATACGCAGTATTTT. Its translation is CATSRPWSRDTQYF.

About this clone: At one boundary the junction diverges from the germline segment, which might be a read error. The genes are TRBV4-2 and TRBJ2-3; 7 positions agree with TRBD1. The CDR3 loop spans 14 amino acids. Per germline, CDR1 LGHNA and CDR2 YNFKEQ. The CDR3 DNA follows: TGTGCCAGCACCCAAGACCAGGGGGCAGATACGCAGTATTTT. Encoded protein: CASTQDQGADTQYF.

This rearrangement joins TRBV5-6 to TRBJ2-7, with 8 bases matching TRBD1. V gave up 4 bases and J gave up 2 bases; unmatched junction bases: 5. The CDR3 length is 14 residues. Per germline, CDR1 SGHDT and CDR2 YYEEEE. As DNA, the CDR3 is TGTGCCAGCAGCGCCGGGACAGGTCCCTACGAGCAGTACTTC. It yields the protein CASSAGTGPYEQYF. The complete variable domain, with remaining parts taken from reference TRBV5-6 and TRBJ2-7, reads DAGVTQSPTHLIKTRGQQVTLRCSPKSGHDTVSWYQQALGQGPQFIFQYYEEEERQRGNFPDRFSGHQFPNYSSELNVNALLLGDSALYLCASSAGTGPYEQYFGPGTRLTVT.

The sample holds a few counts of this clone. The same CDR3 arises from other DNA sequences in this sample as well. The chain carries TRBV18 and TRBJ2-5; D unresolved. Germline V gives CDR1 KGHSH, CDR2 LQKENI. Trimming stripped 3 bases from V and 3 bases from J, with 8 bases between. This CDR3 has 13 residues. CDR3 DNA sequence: TGTGCCAGCTCACCTCCGGCGGAAGAGACCCAGTACTTC. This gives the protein CASSPPAEETQYF.

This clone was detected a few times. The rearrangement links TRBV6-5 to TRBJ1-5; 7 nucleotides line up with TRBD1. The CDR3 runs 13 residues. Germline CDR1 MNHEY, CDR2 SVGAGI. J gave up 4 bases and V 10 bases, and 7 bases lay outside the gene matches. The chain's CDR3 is CATGTEVNQPQHF. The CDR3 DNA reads TGTGCCACCGGGACAGAGGTGAATCAGCCCCAGCATTTT.

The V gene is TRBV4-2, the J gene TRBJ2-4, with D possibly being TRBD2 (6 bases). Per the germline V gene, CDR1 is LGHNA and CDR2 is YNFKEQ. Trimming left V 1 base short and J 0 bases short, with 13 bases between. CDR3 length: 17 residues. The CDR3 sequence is CASSQGLGGIAKNIQYF. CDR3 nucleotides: TGTGCCAGCAGCCAAGGACTAGGAGGAATAGCCAAAAACATTCAGTACTTC.

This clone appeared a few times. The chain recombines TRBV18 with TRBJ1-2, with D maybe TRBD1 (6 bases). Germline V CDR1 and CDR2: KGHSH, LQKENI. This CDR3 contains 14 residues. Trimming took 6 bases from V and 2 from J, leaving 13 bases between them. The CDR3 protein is CASSDTGQNYGYTF. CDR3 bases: TGTGCCAGCTCCGATACAGGACAGAACTATGGCTACACCTTC.

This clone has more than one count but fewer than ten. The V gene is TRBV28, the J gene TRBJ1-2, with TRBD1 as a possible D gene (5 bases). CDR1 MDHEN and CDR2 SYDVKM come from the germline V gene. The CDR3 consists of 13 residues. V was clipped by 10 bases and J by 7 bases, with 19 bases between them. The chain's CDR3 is CAIWGRNPPGYTF. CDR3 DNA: TGTGCCATCTGGGGGAGGAACCCTCCTGGCTACACCTTC.

CDR3 protein: CASSSPAAGYEQYF. CDR3 nucleotides: TGTGCCAGCAGTTCACCCGCCGCAGGGTACGAGCAGTACTTC. The chain uses TRBV5-4 and TRBJ2-7; D is perhaps TRBD1 (5 bases). The CDR3 totals 14 residues. The germline V gene has CDR1 SGHNT and CDR2 YYREEE (reference sequence). The V end lost 5 bases, the J end lost 4 bases, and 16 bases lay between the germline ends.

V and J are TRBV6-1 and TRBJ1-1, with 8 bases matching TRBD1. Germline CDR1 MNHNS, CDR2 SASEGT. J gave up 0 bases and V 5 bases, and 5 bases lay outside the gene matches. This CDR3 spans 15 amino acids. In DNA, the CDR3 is TGTGCCAGCAGTCGACAGGGGAAGATGAACACTGAAGCTTTCTTT. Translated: CASSRQGKMNTEAFF.

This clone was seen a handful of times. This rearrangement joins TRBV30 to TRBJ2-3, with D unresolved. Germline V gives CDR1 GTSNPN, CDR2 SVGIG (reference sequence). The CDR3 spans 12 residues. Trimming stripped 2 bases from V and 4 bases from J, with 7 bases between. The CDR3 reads CAWSRGADTQYF. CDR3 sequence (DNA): TGTGCCTGGAGTCGAGGTGCAGATACGCAGTATTTT.

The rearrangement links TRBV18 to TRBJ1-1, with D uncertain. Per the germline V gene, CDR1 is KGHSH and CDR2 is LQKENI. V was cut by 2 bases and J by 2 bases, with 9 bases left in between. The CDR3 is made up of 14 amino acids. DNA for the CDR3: TGTGCCAGCTCACCAAGGGAGAGTAACACTGAAGCTTTCTTT. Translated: CASSPRESNTEAFF.

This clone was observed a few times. This CDR3 reads CASSLLAVNQPQHF. Here the CDR3 DNA reads TGTGCCAGCAGTTTATTAGCAGTTAATCAGCCCCAGCATTTT. V usage is TRBV28 and J usage is TRBJ1-5, with no clear D. Germline-derived CDR1 and CDR2 are MDHEN and SYDVKM. Deletions cut 1 base from V and 4 bases from J, with 8 bases between. This CDR3 region has 14 residues.

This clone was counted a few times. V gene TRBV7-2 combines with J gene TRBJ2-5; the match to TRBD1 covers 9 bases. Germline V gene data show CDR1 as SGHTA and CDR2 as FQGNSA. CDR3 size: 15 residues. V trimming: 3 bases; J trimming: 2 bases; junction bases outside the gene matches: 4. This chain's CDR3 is CASSFSGTGQETQYF. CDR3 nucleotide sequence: TGTGCCAGCAGCTTTTCCGGGACAGGGCAAGAGACCCAGTACTTC.

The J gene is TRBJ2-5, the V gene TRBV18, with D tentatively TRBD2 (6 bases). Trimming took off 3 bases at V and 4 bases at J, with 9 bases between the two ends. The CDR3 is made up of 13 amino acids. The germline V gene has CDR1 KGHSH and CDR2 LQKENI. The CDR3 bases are TGTGCCAGCTCACCTCCGGGAGCAGAGACCCAGTACTTC. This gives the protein CASSPPGAETQYF.

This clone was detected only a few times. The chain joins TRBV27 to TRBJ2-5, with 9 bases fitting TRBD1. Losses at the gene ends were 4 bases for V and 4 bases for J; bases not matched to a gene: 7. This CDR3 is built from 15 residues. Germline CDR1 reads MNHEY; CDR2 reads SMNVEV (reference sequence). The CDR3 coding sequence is TGTGCCAGCAGTTACGGACAGGGGCGGGGAGAGACCCAGTACTTC. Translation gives CASSYGQGRGETQYF.